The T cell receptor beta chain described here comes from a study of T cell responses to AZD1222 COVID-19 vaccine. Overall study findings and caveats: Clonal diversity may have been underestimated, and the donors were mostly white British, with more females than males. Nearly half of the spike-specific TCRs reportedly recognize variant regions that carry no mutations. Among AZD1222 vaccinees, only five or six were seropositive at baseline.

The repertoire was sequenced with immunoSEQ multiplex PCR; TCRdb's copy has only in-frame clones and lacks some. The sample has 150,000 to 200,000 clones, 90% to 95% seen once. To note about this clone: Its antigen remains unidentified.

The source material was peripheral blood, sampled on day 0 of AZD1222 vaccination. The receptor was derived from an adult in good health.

CDR3 nucleotide sequence: TGTGCCAGCAGACCGCAGGGGGCTAGCAATCAGCCCCAGCATTTT. It translates to CASRPQGASNQPQHF. The genes are TRBV27 and TRBJ1-5; TRBD1 aligns across 8 bases. The V segment lost 6 bases and the J segment 0 bases; nucleotides outside the gene matches: 4. Germline V CDR1 and CDR2: MNHEY, SMNVEV (reference sequence). This CDR3 region has 15 residues.